The rows below give T cell receptor beta chains drawn from one sample of a study of neurological immune-mediated disorders. Via MiXCR, TCRdb re-called the 5' RACE reads, giving one row per CDR3 protein. The sample holds approximately 77,000 distinct CDR3 sequences, roughly 10% seen once. Sequenced material: PBMCs. These receptors were collected from a man in his fifties in good health. The CDR3 runs from the conserved cysteine through the conserved F or W. A D gene is named only where the DNA matches it firmly. For some rows the clone size is stated as once, few or many, or as a class when expanded; others skip it.

V gene: TRBV5-4
J gene: TRBJ2-1
D gene: -
clone size: once
CDR3 DNA: TGTGCCAGCAGCGCATACCTCGGAAGCCCCTACAATGAGCAGTTCTTC
CDR3 protein: CASSAYLGSPYNEQFF

V gene: TRBV11-2
J gene: TRBJ2-6
D gene: TRBD2
clone size: many
CDR3 DNA: TGTGCCAGCAGCTCCGGGACTAGCGGCCCCTCTGGGGCCAACGTCCTGACTTTC
CDR3 protein: CASSSGTSGPSGANVLTF

V gene: TRBV9
J gene: TRBJ2-1
D gene: -
clone size: many
CDR3 DNA: TGTGCCAGCAGCCCCCGTTACAATGAGCAGTTCTTC
CDR3 protein: CASSPRYNEQFF

V gene: TRBV5-1
J gene: TRBJ1-5
D gene: -
clone size: many
CDR3 DNA: TGCGCCAGCAGCTTGAACCCCAATCAGCCCCAGCATTTT
CDR3 protein: CASSLNPNQPQHF

V gene: TRBV7-2
J gene: TRBJ2-3
D gene: TRBD1
clone size: many
CDR3 DNA: TGTGCCAGCAGCTCGACAGGGCTTTCTAGCACAGATACGCAGTATTTT
CDR3 protein: CASSSTGLSSTDTQYF

V gene: TRBV24-1
J gene: TRBJ2-1
D gene: TRBD2
clone size: -
CDR3 DNA: TGTGCCACCAGTGAAGAGCGGGAGGACACCTACAATGAGCAGTTCTTC
CDR3 protein: CATSEEREDTYNEQFF

V gene: TRBV28
J gene: TRBJ1-2
D gene: TRBD1
clone size: many
CDR3 DNA: TGTGCCAGCAGTTTATGGGGAGGAGGACAGGGCAACTATGGCTACACCTTC
CDR3 protein: CASSLWGGGQGNYGYTF

V gene: TRBV10-3
J gene: TRBJ1-4
D gene: -
clone size: many
CDR3 DNA: TGTGCCACTAGGGACCGTGAAAAACTGTTTTTT
CDR3 protein: CATRDREKLFF

V gene: TRBV11-2
J gene: TRBJ2-3
D gene: TRBD2
clone size: many
CDR3 DNA: TGTGCCAGCAGCCTAGCGGGAGTTGAATCAGATACGCAGTATTTT
CDR3 protein: CASSLAGVESDTQYF

V gene: TRBV2
J gene: TRBJ2-6
D gene: -
clone size: few
CDR3 DNA: TGTGCCAGCAGGGGGAGTGAGGCCTCTGGGGCCAACGTCCTGACTTTC
CDR3 protein: CASRGSEASGANVLTF

V gene: TRBV20-1
J gene: TRBJ1-2
D gene: -
clone size: many
CDR3 DNA: TGCAGTGCTAGGTTGCAGGGAAACTATGGCTACACCTTC
CDR3 protein: CSARLQGNYGYTF

V gene: TRBV11-1
J gene: TRBJ2-5
D gene: -
clone size: many
CDR3 DNA: TGTGCCAGCAGCCTCTTTCAGGAGACCCAGTACTTC
CDR3 protein: CASSLFQETQYF

V gene: TRBV11-2
J gene: TRBJ2-3
D gene: TRBD2
clone size: many
CDR3 DNA: TGTGCCAGCAGCCCGACTAGCGGGTTGCGCACAGATACGCAGTATTTT
CDR3 protein: CASSPTSGLRTDTQYF

V gene: TRBV30
J gene: TRBJ2-1
D gene: -
clone size: -
CDR3 DNA: TGTGCCTGGACCCGAGGGGTGACAAAGTACGAGCAGTTCTTC
CDR3 protein: CAWTRGVTKYEQFF

V gene: TRBV18
J gene: TRBJ2-1
D gene: TRBD2
clone size: many
CDR3 DNA: TGTGCCAGCTCACCACCCCGACTAGCGACCTACAATGAGCAGTTCTTC
CDR3 protein: CASSPPRLATYNEQFF

V gene: TRBV7-2
J gene: TRBJ2-1
D gene: TRBD2
clone size: many
CDR3 DNA: TGTGCCAGCAGCTCTGAGAATCAAGCGGGAGTTTTAACCTACAATGAGCAGTTCTTC
CDR3 protein: CASSSENQAGVLTYNEQFF

V gene: TRBV14
J gene: TRBJ2-1
D gene: -
clone size: many
CDR3 DNA: TGTGCCAGCACATCCGGAGCGGTTTACAATGAGCAGTTCTTC
CDR3 protein: CASTSGAVYNEQFF

V gene: TRBV29-1
J gene: TRBJ2-7
D gene: TRBD1
clone size: many
CDR3 DNA: TGCAGCGCCCGGGACAGCGAGCAGTACTTC
CDR3 protein: CSARDSEQYF

V gene: TRBV20-1
J gene: TRBJ2-3
D gene: TRBD2
clone size: many
CDR3 DNA: TGCAGTGCTATTCTAGCGGGGGAGGGGGGAGATACGCAGTATTTT
CDR3 protein: CSAILAGEGGDTQYF

V gene: TRBV7-2
J gene: TRBJ2-4
D gene: TRBD1
clone size: many
CDR3 DNA: TGTGCCAGCAGCGGACATGTCCCTGGACAGGGATCCATTCAGTACTTC
CDR3 protein: CASSGHVPGQGSIQYF

V gene: TRBV18
J gene: TRBJ2-3
D gene: TRBD2
clone size: many
CDR3 DNA: TGTGCCAGCTCACCGGCGGGAGGCTACACAGATACGCAGTATTTT
CDR3 protein: CASSPAGGYTDTQYF

V gene: TRBV6-1
J gene: TRBJ1-5
D gene: -
clone size: many
CDR3 DNA: TGTGCCAGCAGTGAAGAACTTCTCTCAAGGCTAGGCAATCAGCCCCAGCATTTT
CDR3 protein: CASSEELLSRLGNQPQHF

V gene: TRBV5-1
J gene: TRBJ1-2
D gene: TRBD1
clone size: -
CDR3 DNA: TGCGCCAGCAGCTCGGACAGGGGGAACTATGGCTACACCTTC
CDR3 protein: CASSSDRGNYGYTF

V gene: TRBV18
J gene: TRBJ2-7
D gene: -
clone size: -
CDR3 DNA: TGTGCCAGCTCACGAGGGGAGGGGGTCTCCTACGAGCAGTACTTC
CDR3 protein: CASSRGEGVSYEQYF

V gene: TRBV7-8
J gene: TRBJ2-2
D gene: -
clone size: -
CDR3 DNA: -
CDR3 protein: CARSRAGTTSTPGSCFF

V gene: TRBV7-9
J gene: TRBJ2-2
D gene: -
clone size: many
CDR3 DNA: TGTGCCAGCAGCTTAGGGGGACCGAACACCGGGGAGCTGTTTTTT
CDR3 protein: CASSLGGPNTGELFF

V gene: TRBV20-1
J gene: TRBJ2-7
D gene: TRBD1
clone size: many
CDR3 DNA: TGCAGTGCACCGGGACAGGGGTATTACGAGCAGTACTTC
CDR3 protein: CSAPGQGYYEQYF